What follows is one TCR beta chain and its context. These data belong to a study of blood T cell repertoires in COVID-19. Study in general: Donors in the United States, Italy and Spain gave samples during acute or convalescent COVID-19. From T cells, B-cell-depleted T cells, or PBMCs came the material, which was cDNA or gDNA.

Trimming took off 5 bases at V and 10 bases at J, with 15 bases between the two ends. The germline V gene has CDR1 SGHTA and CDR2 FQGTGA. This CDR3 spans 13 amino acids. As originally analysed: Amplification of reference gene primers provided the estimated nucleated cell counts. TCRdb's table, derived via immunoSEQ multiplex PCR, lists solely in-frame clones and lacks some. That table gives V, J and clone size, and the DNA gave D and trimming. The sample shows fewer than 65,000 clones, about 80% of them seen only once. The receptor comes from a man between 60 and 75 years old with acute or convalescent COVID-19. This sequence joins TRBV7-3 and TRBJ1-5; D gene ambiguous. Sequencing was carried out using peripheral blood. CDR3 sequence (DNA): TGTGCCAGCAGCCGGAGGAGGTCTCAACCCCAGCATTTT. Translation gives CASSRRRSQPQHF. The full variable domain, in which reference TRBV7-3 and TRBJ1-5 provide the parts outside the CDR3, is GAGVSQTPSNKVTEKGKYVELRCDPISGHTALYWYRQSLGQGPEFLIYFQGTGAADDSGLPNDRFFAVRPEGSVSTLKIQRTERGDSAVYLCASSRRRSQPQHFGDGTRLSIL.